The present TCR beta chain was sequenced within a study of T cells in Graves' hyperthyroidism and ophthalmopathy. General observations from the study: Classification by a 13 V-J model distinguished ophthalmopathy from stable hyperthyroidism. Blood samples included most of the expanded thyroid clonotypes exceeding 0.001.

As regards this clonotype: Its antigen is still unknown. A much larger clone is a single base away; this may be a read error.

Germline V gives CDR1 WSHSY, CDR2 SAAADI. The CDR3 is 12 residues long. Unmatched junction bases numbered 7, after V lost 9 bases and J lost 5 bases. Amplified regions were TCR beta CDR3 sequences from RNA transcripts. A first-round RT-PCR of the TCR CDR3 used the HTBI primer set. Via MiXCR, TCRdb re-called the multiplex PCR reads, giving one row per CDR3 protein. Among 600,000 to 650,000 distinct CDR3 sequences listed, 20% were seen once. Under 3 months was the duration of disease in ophthalmopathy patients, who also had a Clinical Activity Score of at least 3 and a NOSPECS grade of at least 4. Using approximately 10 ml of fresh peripheral blood, PBMCs were prepared.

The V gene is TRBV10-2, the J gene TRBJ2-7; 7 bases fit TRBD1. The receptor was isolated from a man under 40 with Graves' ophthalmopathy. The material sequenced was blood. The CDR3 coding sequence is TGCGCCAGAAAACAGGGGTGGCACGAGCAGTACTTC. Protein product: CARKQGWHEQYF.